This T cell receptor beta chain was observed in a study of blood T cell repertoires in COVID-19. Looking at the study overall: From T cells, B-cell-depleted T cells, or PBMCs came the material, which was cDNA or gDNA.

Germline V lookup: CDR1 MNHEY, CDR2 SVGAGI. V gave up 0 bases and J gave up 5 bases, with 8 bases separating them. CDR3 length: 14 residues. Followed over time, Seattle patients had been enrolled while infection was active. Produced via immunoSEQ multiplex PCR; TCRdb's table is partial and in-frame only. The data hold fewer than 250,000 clones, with 70% to 90% observed a single time. The sample consisted of peripheral blood. The receptor was isolated from a man between 50 and 59 years old with COVID-19, enrolled during active disease. This chain joins TRBV6-5 and TRBJ2-1; D remains unclear. DNA of the CDR3: TGTGCCAGCAGTTACTCTGAGAACGACAATGAGCAGTTCTTC. Encoded protein: CASSYSENDNEQFF.